Following are 20 T cell receptor beta chains from one sample sequenced in a study of beta chain features in type 1 diabetes. Expressed TCRB transcripts were sequenced because the isolated RNA had all been reverse transcribed beforehand. Sequencing was performed with immunoSEQ multiplex PCR; in TCRdb, only in-frame clones are kept and a portion is missing. The table has 200,000 to 250,000 clones, 11% seen once; the top ten hold about 1.2%. Sequencing was carried out using central memory CD4+ T cells from blood. Receptors originate from a man in his late teens or twenties in good health.

This rearrangement joins TRBV11-1 to TRBJ2-7; D is uncertain. The V end was cut by 4 bases, the J end by 2 bases, with 3 bases between. Per germline, CDR1 SGHAT and CDR2 FQDESV (reference sequence). The CDR3 totals 11 residues. The CDR3 here is CASSSAYEQYF. CDR3 bases: TGTGCCAGCAGCTCGGCCTACGAGCAGTACTTC. The full variable domain, in which reference TRBV11-1 and TRBJ2-7 provide the parts outside the CDR3, is EAEVAQSPRYKITEKSQAVAFWCDPISGHATLYWYRQILGQGPELLVQFQDESVVDDSQLPKDRFSAERLKGVDSTLKIQPAELGDSAMYLCASSSAYEQYFGPGTRLTVT.

This clone came up a few times. The chain links TRBV27 to TRBJ2-2, with D tentatively TRBD2 (6 bases). Germline CDR1 and CDR2: MNHEY and SMNVEV (reference sequence). With 6 bases removed from V and 2 bases from J, the gap between germline ends came to 10 bases. This CDR3 spans 14 amino acids. CDR3 bases: TGTGCCAGCAGGTTACTAGCTAACACCGGGGAGCTGTTTTTT. Protein sequence: CASRLLANTGELFF.

This clone showed up just a few times. Relative to the germline gene, one junction end is altered; a read error may explain this. This chain uses TRBV20-1 with TRBJ2-1; no firm D call. This CDR3 is built from 11 residues. The germline V gene has CDR1 DFQATT and CDR2 SNEGSKA (reference sequence). The CDR3 region is CTLGSYNEQFF. CDR3 coding DNA: TGTACGTTGGGTTCATACAATGAGCAGTTCTTC.

The genes are TRBV6-1 and TRBJ1-2; no definite D call. The germline gives CDR1 MNHNS, CDR2 SASEGT. The V end lost 6 bases, the J end lost 4 bases, and 15 bases lay between the germline ends. The CDR3 consists of 14 residues. The CDR3 loop reads CASSPLGESYGYTF. CDR3 DNA sequence: TGTGCCAGCAGCCCACTTGGAGAGTCCTATGGCTACACCTTC.

The chain recombines TRBV7-2 with TRBJ1-4; D gene unclear. The length of the CDR3 is 15 residues. V lost 0 bases to trimming and J lost 8 bases, with 13 bases between them. Germline CDR1 SGHTA, CDR2 FQGNSA. CDR3 coding DNA: TGTGCCAGCAGCTTAGCCTCGGCCGGCGGGGAAAAACTGTTTTTT. This encodes CASSLASAGGEKLFF.

This clone has more than one count but fewer than ten. The CDR3 is CASSFHSGELFF. CDR3 in DNA: TGTGCCAGCAGTTTCCACTCCGGGGAGCTGTTTTTT. This chain uses TRBV27 with TRBJ2-2; D unclear. The CDR3 runs 12 residues. From germline, CDR1 is MNHEY and CDR2 SMNVEV (reference sequence). The V end lost 3 bases, the J end lost 6 bases, and 5 bases lay between the germline ends.

This clone occurred many times. As DNA, the CDR3 is TGTGCCAGCAGTCTGGACCATGCAGAAGCTTTCTTT. As protein: CASSLDHAEAFF. The chain joins TRBV2 to TRBJ1-1; D unclear. Germline V lookup: CDR1 SNHLY, CDR2 FYNNEI. V lost 5 bases and J 8 bases, leaving 12 bases between the germline ends. The CDR3 has 12 residues.

This clone was found many times. V and J are TRBV28 and TRBJ2-1; D might be TRBD1 (6 bases). CDR1 and CDR2 (germline): MDHEN, SYDVKM. This CDR3 contains 15 residues. V was cut by 7 bases and J by 0 bases, with 13 bases left in between. CDR3 sequence reads: CASIVRGSSYNEQFF. DNA of the CDR3: TGTGCCAGCATCGTCAGGGGAAGCTCCTACAATGAGCAGTTCTTC.

The chain combines TRBV30 with TRBJ2-7; no firm D call. The V end lost 0 bases, the J end lost 3 bases, and 9 bases lay between the germline ends. This CDR3 is 13 amino acids long. Germline lookup yields CDR1 GTSNPN and CDR2 SVGIG (reference sequence). The CDR3 region is CAWSVVGRYEQYF. DNA for the CDR3: TGTGCCTGGAGTGTAGTAGGGCGCTACGAGCAGTACTTC.

This chain uses TRBV29-1 with TRBJ2-2; 8 nucleotides agree with TRBD2. V gave up 6 bases and J gave up 1 base; unmatched junction bases: 4. The CDR3 covers 14 residues. Germline V CDR1 and CDR2: SQVTM, ANQGSEA. CDR3 region: CSVRREENTGELFF. CDR3 nucleotide sequence: TGCAGCGTAAGGCGGGAGGAGAACACCGGGGAGCTGTTTTTT.

This clone occurred many times. CDR3 DNA sequence: TGCAGCGCCTCGAGGTCAACTAATGAAAAACTGTTTTTT. It codes for CSASRSTNEKLFF. The chain uses TRBV29-1 and TRBJ1-4; D unresolved. This CDR3 has 13 residues. CDR1 is SQVTM, CDR2 ANQGSEA, per germline. V was shortened by 7 bases and J by 0 bases, with 9 bases between the two germline ends.

The gene calls are TRBV29-1 and TRBJ1-2, with D possibly being TRBD1 (6 bases). Germline-derived CDR1 and CDR2 are SQVTM and ANQGSEA. The CDR3 totals 12 residues. V shed 2 bases and J shed 8 bases, with 12 bases lying between them. CDR3 in amino acids: CSVERRQDGYTF. The CDR3 nucleotides read TGCAGCGTTGAAAGAAGACAGGACGGCTACACCTTC.

This clone was seen a handful of times. J is TRBJ2-1 and V is TRBV7-3; tentative D call: TRBD2 (5 bases). The CDR3 spans 18 residues. Germline CDR1 reads SGHTA; CDR2 reads FQGTGA. V was trimmed by 2 bases and J by 0 bases, leaving 17 bases between them. DNA of the CDR3: TGTGCCAGCAGCTTAGAGTCGCTAGCACATAGCTCCTACAATGAGCAGTTCTTC. Its translation: CASSLESLAHSSYNEQFF.

This clone was counted many times. This chain's CDR3 is CASSPPQRFEQYF. CDR3 nucleotide sequence: TGTGCCAGCAGTCCACCCCAGCGTTTCGAGCAGTACTTC. This chain uses TRBV5-6 with TRBJ2-7; D is unresolved. This CDR3 has 13 residues. Germline V gene sequence: CDR1 SGHDT, CDR2 YYEEEE. The V gene lost 5 bases and the J gene lost 6 bases, with 15 bases spanning the gap.

This clone appeared a single time. This chain connects TRBV7-6 to TRBJ2-5; TRBD2 might be the D (6 bases). Trimming pared 4 bases from V and 2 bases from J, leaving 14 bases between. Germline V lookup: CDR1 SGHVS, CDR2 FNYEAQ. The CDR3 has 15 residues. The CDR3 sequence is CASSSPRAGQETQYF. The CDR3, as DNA: TGTGCCAGCAGCTCCCCCCGGGCGGGACAAGAGACCCAGTACTTC.

This clone was found a few times. V and J are TRBV19 and TRBJ1-1; D gene unclear. V lost 6 bases and J lost 3, with 20 bases in between. CDR3 length: 16 amino acids. Germline V gene data show CDR1 as LNHDA and CDR2 as SQIVND (reference sequence). The chain's CDR3 is CASSRRSPLKDTEAFF. The CDR3 region has the DNA TGTGCCAGTAGCCGAAGGTCTCCATTGAAGGACACTGAAGCTTTCTTT.

This clone has ten or more counts. This CDR3 is also generated by other DNA sequences in the sample. CDR3 residues: CASSFDPNTEAFF. CDR3 nucleotide sequence: TGTGCCAGCAGCTTTGACCCGAACACTGAAGCTTTCTTT. The rearrangement joins TRBV7-9 to TRBJ1-1, with D unresolved. With 3 bases removed from V and 1 base from J, the gap between germline ends came to 6 bases. This CDR3 contains 13 residues. The germline gives CDR1 SEHNR, CDR2 FQNEAQ (reference sequence).

The chain joins TRBV15 to TRBJ2-7; the match to TRBD2 covers 8 bases. The V gene end was trimmed by 0 bases and the J gene end by 5 bases; junction bases not matched to a gene: 15. The CDR3 loop spans 18 amino acids. The germline V gene encodes CDR1 LNHNV and CDR2 YYDKDF (reference sequence). CDR3 amino acids: CATSRDLTVGTRRNEQYF. CDR3 DNA sequence: TGTGCCACCAGCAGAGATTTAACAGTAGGGACTAGGCGAAACGAGCAGTACTTC.

Many counts were recorded for this clone. The chain couples TRBV10-3 to TRBJ2-7; D call uncertain. CDR3 length: 12 amino acids. Germline values: CDR1 ENHRY, CDR2 SYGVKD. V was trimmed by 1 base and J by 4 bases, leaving 5 bases between them. This CDR3 reads CAISEFGYEQYF. For the CDR3, the DNA is TGTGCCATCAGTGAGTTTGGATACGAGCAGTACTTC.

This clone came up a few times. V usage is TRBV20-1 and J usage is TRBJ2-1; D unclear. The CDR3 length is 10 residues. Trimming shortened V by 3 bases and J by 9 bases, and 6 bases separated the two germline ends. Germline lookup yields CDR1 DFQATT and CDR2 SNEGSKA (reference sequence). This CDR3 reads CSASDFEQFF. As DNA, the CDR3 is TGCAGTGCTAGTGACTTTGAGCAGTTCTTC.